The 8 T cell receptor beta chains given below trace back to one sample, sequenced in a study of T cells after yellow fever vaccination (dated by TCRdb to the late 2010s). Read against the paper, the sample's treatment or condition label means: live attenuated yellow fever vaccine strain. Library generation was performed with 5' RACE. Sequencing used an Illumina HiSeq 2500. TCRdb trimmed public reads at Q25 via fastp, called clones via MiXCR and kept in-frame beta chains. Each entry merges the rows of one CDR3 protein and shows their most common DNA and genes. Across this sample there are roughly 49,000 distinct CDR3 sequences, with roughly 7.5% seen only once. The ten largest clones represent 28% of the sample. The specimen comprised CD8+ T cells sorted from PBMCs, sampled roughly 15 days after the first yellow fever vaccination. The receptors here all came from a young man who received the YFV17D yellow fever vaccine.

This clonotype has ten or more counts. This rearrangement joins TRBV4-1 to TRBJ2-7; the D is unclear. Trimming stripped 1 base from V and 4 bases from J, with 14 bases between. This CDR3 is built from 15 residues. CDR1 MGHRA and CDR2 YSYEKL come from the germline V gene. The CDR3 spells CASSQGENGLYEQYF. In DNA form, the CDR3 reads TGCGCCAGCAGCCAAGGCGAGAATGGCCTGTACGAGCAGTACTTC.

The rearrangement uses TRBV30 and TRBJ1-4; D not certain. V was cut by 4 bases and J by 0 bases, with 18 bases left in between. The germline V gene has CDR1 GTSNPN and CDR2 SVGIG (reference sequence). The CDR3 contains 17 residues. CDR3 region: CAWTDQRLPATNEKLFF. The CDR3 DNA reads as TGTGCCTGGACCGATCAGCGGCTCCCGGCAACTAATGAAAAACTGTTTTTT.

This clonotype was detected ten times or more. V usage is TRBV11-2 and J usage is TRBJ2-2; 13 nucleotides line up with TRBD2. CDR1 and CDR2 (germline): SGHAT, FQNNGV. Germline trimming cut 1 base from V and 1 base from J; bases unmatched to any gene: 3. The CDR3 is 18 amino acids. This CDR3 is CASSLGLAGGVNTGELFF. The CDR3 DNA is TGTGCCAGCAGCTTAGGACTAGCGGGGGGAGTGAACACCGGGGAGCTGTTTTTT.

This clonotype was detected many times. The rearrangement joins TRBV12-5 to TRBJ2-7; 9 nucleotides agree with TRBD1. The CDR3 spans 17 residues. V lost 3 bases, J lost 2 bases, and 11 bases stayed unmatched. The germline gives CDR1 LGHNT, CDR2 FRNRAP. The chain's CDR3 is CASGFPRTGDSAYEQYV. CDR3 nucleotides: TGTGCTAGTGGTTTCCCCCGGACAGGGGATAGCGCCTACGAGCAGTACGTC.

This chain's CDR3 is CASSEAGQGAYEQYV. The CDR3 nucleotides are TGTGCCAGCAGTGAAGCGGGACAGGGAGCCTACGAGCAGTACGTC. This chain links TRBV2 with TRBJ2-7; 9 bases line up with TRBD1. V was clipped by 0 bases and J by 2 bases; unmatched bases: 2. This CDR3 is built from 15 residues. The germline CDR1 and CDR2 sequences are SNHLY and FYNNEI.

This clonotype showed up just a few times. The genes are TRBV30 and TRBJ2-1; TRBD2 matches at 10 bases. The germline V gene has CDR1 GTSNPN and CDR2 SVGIG (reference sequence). J was trimmed by 6 bases and V by 4 bases; bases with no gene match: 3. The CDR3 is 13 residues long. The CDR3 sequence: CAWTSGGFNEQFF. In nucleotides, the CDR3 is TGTGCCTGGACTAGCGGGGGATTCAATGAGCAGTTCTTC.

This clonotype was observed a few times. This chain joins TRBV5-4 and TRBJ2-3; D is unclear. The CDR3 loop spans 19 amino acids. Germline loops: CDR1 SGHNT, CDR2 YYREEE (reference sequence). V lost 0 bases to trimming and J lost 0 bases, with 20 bases between them. The CDR3 protein is CASSLDSTHLRWSTDTQYF. The CDR3 coding sequence is TGTGCCAGCAGCTTGGACAGCACCCACCTTAGGTGGAGCACAGATACGCAGTATTTT.

The rearrangement uses TRBV5-1 and TRBJ1-2, with TRBD1 as a possible D gene (6 bases). Deletions cut 4 bases from V and 4 bases from J, with 14 bases between. The CDR3 spans 14 residues. CDR1 and CDR2 from the germline V gene are SGHRS and YFSETQ. The DNA for the CDR3 is TGCGCCAGCAGCACCAGGGGCCCAACCTATGGCTACACCTTC. Translation: CASSTRGPTYGYTF. Full variable domain (outside the CDR3, taken from reference TRBV5-1 and TRBJ1-2): KAGVTQTPRYLIKTRGQQVTLSCSPISGHRSVSWYQQTPGQGLQFLFEYFSETQRNKGNFPGRFSGRQFSNSRSEMNVSTLELGDSALYLCASSTRGPTYGYTFGSGTRLTVV.